These 7 T cell receptor beta chains originate from one sample sequenced in a study of identical twins. TCRdb ran MiXCR on the 5' RACE reads and lists one entry per CDR3 protein. The sample includes under 400,000 distinct CDR3 sequences, 9% to 10% of them seen just once. Sequencing was carried out using naive T cells sorted from blood. Receptors were obtained from a woman between 50 and 59 years old in good health.

This clonotype was found many times. The chain has TRBV4-1 and TRBJ2-1, with D perhaps matching TRBD2 (5 bases). There are 19 residues in the CDR3. Looked up from germline, CDR1 is MGHRA and CDR2 is YSYEKL. V lost 0 bases and J 0 bases, leaving 18 bases between the germline ends. The DNA for the CDR3 is TGCGCCAGCAGCCAAGACGGGGAACTAGTCTGGAGCTCCTACAATGAGCAGTTCTTC. Residues: CASSQDGELVWSSYNEQFF.

This clonotype was seen ten or more times. The gene calls are TRBV6-2 or TRBV6-3 and TRBJ2-1; D is uncertain. The V gene's germline CDR1 is MNHEY and CDR2 SVGEGT. Trimming shortened V by 2 bases and J by 4 bases, and 12 bases separated the two germline ends. CDR3 length equals 15 residues. The CDR3 region is CASSYTAQIYNEQFF. For the CDR3, the DNA is TGTGCCAGCAGTTACACTGCACAGATTTACAATGAGCAGTTCTTC.

The table lists this clonotype with many counts. The chain carries TRBV5-6 and TRBJ1-6; D ambiguous. The germline V gene encodes CDR1 SGHDT and CDR2 YYEEEE. The CDR3 covers 18 residues. Between the trimmed V and J ends, which lost 1 base and 0 bases, there was a span of 14 bases. The chain's CDR3 is CASSLIAAASSYNSPLHF. CDR3 nucleotides: TGTGCCAGCAGCTTGATCGCGGCGGCGAGCTCCTATAATTCACCCCTCCACTTT.

Ten or more counts support this clonotype. This chain uses TRBV12-3 or TRBV12-4 with TRBJ2-1, with 10 positions matching TRBD1. The CDR3 consists of 16 residues. V trimming: 4 bases; J trimming: 0 bases; junction bases outside the gene matches: 3. The CDR3 DNA sequence: TGTGCCAGCAGTTCGGACAGGGGGTTCTCCTACAATGAGCAGTTCTTC. Protein product: CASSSDRGFSYNEQFF.

This clonotype has a count of ten or more. The chain combines TRBV27 with TRBJ2-5, with 7 bases aligning to TRBD2. The CDR3 has 14 residues. Germline lookup yields CDR1 MNHEY and CDR2 SMNVEV (reference sequence). J was trimmed by 1 base and V by 4 bases; bases with no gene match: 3. CDR3 bases: TGTGCCAGCAGTTCAGGGACTACCCAAGAGACCCAGTACTTC. Translating gives CASSSGTTQETQYF.

This clonotype was counted many times. The chain combines TRBV20-1 with TRBJ2-1; 9 positions match TRBD2. Germline assignment: CDR1 DFQATT and CDR2 SNEGSKA (reference sequence). This CDR3 comprises 13 residues. CDR3 in DNA: TGCATCACGAATAGCGGGAGATCAAATGAGCAGTTCTTC. It specifies CITNSGRSNEQFF.

This sequence joins TRBV10-2 and TRBJ1-2, with 10 bases lining up with TRBD1. The V gene end was trimmed by 6 bases and the J gene end by 2 bases; junction bases not matched to a gene: 6. Germline V gene data show CDR1 as WSHSY and CDR2 as SAAADI. This CDR3 region has 15 residues. This CDR3 reads CASRAQTGGNYGYTF. DNA of the CDR3: TGCGCCAGCAGAGCACAGACAGGGGGCAACTATGGCTACACCTTC.